These T cell receptor beta chains were read from a single sample in a study of blood T cell repertoires in COVID-19. This table comes from immunoSEQ multiplex PCR, and its TCRdb copy is limited to in-frame clones, with some not included. The sample carries around 250,000 clones, 80% to 85% recorded once. The material sequenced was PBMCs or T cells enriched from blood (not recorded which). The receptor set was obtained from a man in his forties or fifties who had recovered from COVID-19. CDR3s leave out the opening cysteine and the closing phenylalanine or tryptophan. Each record gives: J gene, V gene, CDR3 protein.

j_gene: TRBJ2-2; v_gene: TRBV11-1; CDR3aa: ASSPDRATGELF
j_gene: TRBJ2-5; v_gene: TRBV9; CDR3aa: ASSVAAGWLETQY
j_gene: TRBJ2-1; v_gene: TRBV4-1; CDR3aa: ASSQQERGSYNEQF
j_gene: TRBJ1-4; v_gene: TRBV19; CDR3aa: ASSIVRGELF
j_gene: TRBJ2-3; v_gene: TRBV24-1; CDR3aa: ATSDADRGLPDTQY
j_gene: TRBJ2-3; v_gene: TRBV28; CDR3aa: ASLSGSTDTQY
j_gene: TRBJ2-2; v_gene: TRBV9; CDR3aa: ASSPAGQGGRELF
j_gene: TRBJ2-1; v_gene: TRBV25-1; CDR3aa: ASSVPGAGASYNEQF
j_gene: TRBJ2-3; v_gene: TRBV7-3; CDR3aa: ASSLTGASTDTQY
j_gene: TRBJ2-3; v_gene: TRBV10-2; CDR3aa: ASSVPGDTTDTQY
j_gene: TRBJ1-6; v_gene: TRBV6-5; CDR3aa: ASIRQGNSPLH
j_gene: TRBJ1-4; v_gene: TRBV7-6; CDR3aa: ASSFGAEKLF
j_gene: TRBJ2-3; v_gene: TRBV5-1; CDR3aa: ASSLRSRTDTQY